This TCR beta chain came from a study of CD8 T cells in ankylosing spondylitis. As the method for making TCR beta libraries, quantitative 5'-RACE with molecular barcodes was used. One entry per CDR3 protein results from TCRdb running MiXCR on the 5' RACE reads. The top ten hold over 0.8% of the sample, which has 450,000 or so distinct CDR3 sequences, roughly 27% seen once. Germline V gene lookup returns CDR1 DFQATT and CDR2 SNEGSKA (reference sequence). The V segment lost 5 bases and the J segment 9 bases; nucleotides outside the gene matches: 3. CDR3 length: 13 residues. As regards this clonotype: The target antigen is unknown.

Study findings and constraints: The clones that were linked to disease were reported to be significantly enriched in matched synovial fluid samples from ankylosing spondylitis patients. Seemingly distinctive of ankylosing spondylitis blood was a TCR beta motif formed by eight highly homologous variants.

The material sequenced was blood, either unsorted or a sorted T cell fraction (not recorded which). The rearrangement joins TRBV20-1 to TRBJ2-1; 14 bases align to TRBD2. This clonotype originated in a male donor with ankylosing spondylitis. CDR3 region: CSAGLAGGGEQFF. In DNA, the CDR3 is TGCAGTGCTGGACTAGCGGGAGGCGGTGAGCAGTTCTTC.